The 29 T cell receptor beta chains in this list originate from one sample, sequenced in a study of cytomegalovirus exposure and HLA in healthy donors. Use of 60 Vbeta and 13 Jbeta primers characterized the PCR. Sequenced by immunoSEQ multiplex PCR; TCRdb stores in-frame clones only, minus some. Reported are 150,000 to 200,000 clones; the ten largest clones contain approximately 0.8%. The sample comprised PBMCs. All receptors come from a young woman in good health and CMV-seropositive.

Of note for this clone: Germline and junction disagree at one end, which may indicate a read error. The chain joins TRBV6-6 to TRBJ1-5; the match to TRBD1 covers 10 bases. The length of the CDR3 is 16 residues. Germline CDR1 and CDR2: MNHNY and SVGAGI (reference sequence). DNA of the CDR3: TGTGCCAGCGGTTACAGGGACAGGGGCAACAATCAGCCCCAGCATTTT. It is translated as CASGYRDRGNNQPQHF.

The chain has TRBV19 and TRBJ1-2; D ambiguous. V was cut by 8 bases and J by 0 bases, with 16 bases left in between. The CDR3 consists of 15 residues. Germline V CDR1 and CDR2: LNHDA, SQIVND (reference sequence). The CDR3 sequence is CASRGWEITNYGYTF. CDR3 nucleotide sequence: TGTGCCAGTCGAGGATGGGAGATAACTAACTATGGCTACACCTTC.

V usage is TRBV14 and J usage is TRBJ2-2; no clear D gene. Germline V gives CDR1 SGHDN, CDR2 FVKESK. The CDR3 consists of 14 residues. V shed 1 base and J shed 3 bases, with 6 bases lying between them. The CDR3, as DNA: TGTGCCAGCAGCCAAGGCAGTTACACCGGGGAGCTGTTTTTT. It translates to CASSQGSYTGELFF.

The rearrangement links TRBV6-1 to TRBJ1-1; D uncertain. The length of the CDR3 is 13 residues. From germline, CDR1 is MNHNS and CDR2 SASEGT. V dropped 7 bases and J dropped 1 base, with 10 bases sitting between them. The CDR3 region has the DNA TGTGCCAGCACTATCAGAGGGAACACTGAAGCTTTCTTT. Its translation is CASTIRGNTEAFF.

The chain employs TRBV18 and TRBJ2-1; 10 bases fit TRBD1. The CDR3 runs to 15 residues. Germline V gives CDR1 KGHSH, CDR2 LQKENI. V dropped 3 bases and J dropped 2; count of bases not matched to a gene: 1. This CDR3 reads CASSPDRGTYNEQFF. The DNA of the CDR3 is TGTGCCAGCTCACCGGACAGGGGGACCTACAATGAGCAGTTCTTC.

CDR3 coding DNA: TGTGCCAGCAGACAGGGGGCTAGCAATCAGCCCCAGCATTTT. This translates into CASRQGASNQPQHF. J is TRBJ1-5 and V is TRBV2; 9 nucleotides align to TRBD1. CDR1 is SNHLY, CDR2 FYNNEI, per germline. The CDR3 is made up of 14 amino acids. V shed 6 bases and J 0 bases; nucleotides not matched to a gene: 0.

This chain uses TRBV5-1 with TRBJ1-6, with 7 positions matching TRBD1. The CDR3 has 12 residues. V trimming: 8 bases; J trimming: 7 bases; junction bases outside the gene matches: 3. The germline CDR1 and CDR2 sequences are SGHRS and YFSETQ. The CDR3 DNA reads TGCGCCAGGGGACAGCTAAATTCACCCCTCCACTTT. Residues: CARGQLNSPLHF.

This chain links TRBV10-3 with TRBJ2-7; D uncertain. The CDR3 length is 14 residues. CDR1 ENHRY and CDR2 SYGVKD come from the germline V gene. V gave up 5 bases and J gave up 1 base, with 12 bases separating them. CDR3: CAISSPTSSYEQYF. The CDR3 DNA reads as TGTGCCATCAGTTCACCGACATCTTCCTACGAGCAGTACTTC.

The chain recombines TRBV11-2 with TRBJ2-5; D possibly corresponds to TRBD1 (6 bases). The assigned J gene may be wrong: the sequence end matches TRBJ2-7 better. CDR1 is SGHAT and CDR2 is FQNNGV in the germline V gene. The CDR3 covers 14 residues. The CDR3 loop reads CASSLVQGYDEQYF. For the CDR3, the DNA is TGTGCCAGCAGCTTAGTACAGGGATACGACGAGCAGTACTTC.

The chain combines TRBV5-1 with TRBJ2-3, with a possible D match to TRBD2 (5 bases). The CDR3 runs 16 residues. Trimming removed 0 bases at V and 2 bases at J, with 13 bases between. Germline values: CDR1 SGHRS, CDR2 YFSETQ. CDR3 DNA sequence: TGCGCCAGCAGCTTGGGTACGGACTCCTCCACAGATACGCAGTATTTT. Translation gives CASSLGTDSSTDTQYF. Full variable domain (outside the CDR3, taken from reference TRBV5-1 and TRBJ2-3): KAGVTQTPRYLIKTRGQQVTLSCSPISGHRSVSWYQQTPGQGLQFLFEYFSETQRNKGNFPGRFSGRQFSNSRSEMNVSTLELGDSALYLCASSLGTDSSTDTQYFGPGTRLTVL.

The chain couples TRBV6-1 to TRBJ2-7; 7 bases line up with TRBD1. V was clipped by 0 bases and J by 4 bases; unmatched bases: 12. The length of the CDR3 is 17 residues. CDR1 is MNHNS and CDR2 is SASEGT in the germline V gene. Here the CDR3 reads CASSEALQFRRGYEQYF. Here the CDR3 DNA reads TGTGCCAGCAGTGAAGCACTTCAGTTTCGCAGGGGGTACGAGCAGTACTTC.

This chain connects TRBV6-5 to TRBJ2-5; D unclear. The CDR3 has 12 amino acids. The germline gives CDR1 MNHEY, CDR2 SVGAGI. V lost 8 bases, J lost 4 bases, and 11 bases lay in between. The chain's CDR3 is CASSNYLETQYF. For the CDR3, the DNA is TGTGCCAGCTCAAACTATTTAGAGACCCAGTACTTC.

The J gene is TRBJ2-7, the V gene TRBV19; maybe TRBD1 (5 bases). The CDR3 runs 15 residues. Germline V gene lookup returns CDR1 LNHDA and CDR2 SQIVND (reference sequence). Trimming removed 3 bases at V and 9 bases at J, with 21 bases between. CDR3 sequence reads: CASSIGQGIGSVQYF. CDR3 coding DNA: TGTGCCAGTAGTATTGGTCAGGGAATTGGCTCGGTGCAGTACTTC.

The V call is TRBV6-5, the J call TRBJ1-2; D is ambiguous. The CDR3 loop spans 13 amino acids. Germline lookup yields CDR1 MNHEY and CDR2 SVGAGI. The germline V and J ends were trimmed by 5 bases and 8 bases, with 15 bases remaining between them. The CDR3 loop reads CASSLSEYNGYTF. CDR3 coding DNA: TGTGCCAGCAGTCTCTCTGAGTATAACGGCTACACCTTC.

This sequence joins TRBV27 and TRBJ1-4; D is uncertain. This CDR3 contains 12 residues. Per germline, CDR1 MNHEY and CDR2 SMNVEV (reference sequence). The V and J ends lost 5 bases and 5 bases respectively, with 6 bases between them. This CDR3 is CASSRENEKLFF. CDR3 nucleotides: TGTGCCAGCAGTAGGGAGAATGAAAAACTGTTTTTT.

The chain links TRBV19 to TRBJ2-2; 7 positions match TRBD2. V shed 7 bases and J 1 base; nucleotides not matched to a gene: 6. The length of the CDR3 is 15 residues. CDR1 is LNHDA, CDR2 SQIVND, per germline (reference sequence). The CDR3 is CASTLLAENTGELFF. CDR3 sequence (DNA): TGTGCCAGTACCCTTCTAGCGGAGAACACCGGGGAGCTGTTTTTT.

This chain joins TRBV6-1 and TRBJ2-2, with 10 bases aligning to TRBD2. From germline, CDR1 is MNHNS and CDR2 SASEGT. The CDR3 extends over 15 amino acids. Losses at the gene ends were 8 bases for V and 8 bases for J; bases not matched to a gene: 11. The CDR3 is CASSVASGSIGELFF. The CDR3 bases are TGTGCCAGCTCCGTAGCTAGCGGGAGTATTGGGGAGCTGTTTTTT.

Here the CDR3 reads CASSMLGGAKPQHF. CDR3 nucleotide sequence: TGTGCCAGTAGTATGTTAGGGGGCGCAAAGCCCCAGCATTTT. V and J are TRBV19 and TRBJ1-5, with 7 bases aligning to TRBD1. V trimming: 3 bases; J trimming: 8 bases; junction bases outside the gene matches: 7. The CDR3 loop spans 14 amino acids. Germline lookup yields CDR1 LNHDA and CDR2 SQIVND (reference sequence).

The V gene is TRBV9, the J gene TRBJ2-3; 10 positions match TRBD2. CDR3 length: 14 amino acids. CDR1 and CDR2 from the germline V gene are SGDLS and YYNGEE. Trimming removed 9 bases from V and 6 bases from J; junction bases left unmatched: 10. CDR3 DNA: TGTGCCACCGGTCCGGGACTAGCGTCCGATACGCAGTATTTT. Its protein is CATGPGLASDTQYF.

This chain links TRBV6-6 with TRBJ2-3; TRBD2 matches 11 bases. This CDR3 is 16 amino acids long. The germline V gene encodes CDR1 MNHNY and CDR2 SVGAGI (reference sequence). The ends lost 7 bases at V and 6 bases at J; junction bases unmatched: 12. In DNA form, the CDR3 reads TGTGCCAGCACAACCTATAGCGGGAGGGCCGGGGATACGCAGTATTTT. This gives the protein CASTTYSGRAGDTQYF.

A word on this clone: Additional DNA sequences in this sample encode the identical CDR3. The chain couples TRBV6-5 to TRBJ1-5; weak D call: TRBD1 (5 bases). Germline CDR1 and CDR2: MNHEY and SVGAGI. CDR3 length: 15 residues. V gave up 0 bases and J gave up 1 base, with 7 bases separating them. The CDR3 loop reads CASSYSGASNQPQHF. The CDR3 region has the DNA TGTGCCAGCAGTTACTCAGGGGCAAGCAATCAGCCCCAGCATTTT.

The rearrangement links TRBV5-1 to TRBJ1-1, with D maybe TRBD1 (5 bases). CDR3 length equals 14 residues. From germline, CDR1 is SGHRS and CDR2 YFSETQ. Trimming took off 0 bases at V and 3 bases at J, with 9 bases between the two ends. This chain's CDR3 is CASSLVEGDTEAFF. The CDR3 DNA reads TGCGCCAGCAGCTTGGTAGAAGGGGACACTGAAGCTTTCTTT.

The gene calls are TRBV30 and TRBJ2-7, with a possible D match to TRBD2 (5 bases). This CDR3 has 11 amino acids. Germline loops: CDR1 GTSNPN, CDR2 SVGIG (reference sequence). Trimming removed 1 base from V and 6 bases from J, with 7 bases in between. The CDR3 region is CAWSDSAEQYF. CDR3 sequence (DNA): TGTGCCTGGAGTGATAGCGCCGAGCAGTACTTC.

The rearrangement uses TRBV20-1 and TRBJ2-5; D uncertain. V was shortened by 3 bases and J by 5 bases, with 4 bases between the two germline ends. The CDR3 loop spans 10 amino acids. The germline CDR1 and CDR2 sequences are DFQATT and SNEGSKA (reference sequence). The DNA of the CDR3 is TGCAGTGCTAGTGAGGAGACCCAGTACTTC. Amino acids: CSASEETQYF.

The chain uses TRBV19 and TRBJ2-7; 7 bases fit TRBD1. Germline values: CDR1 LNHDA, CDR2 SQIVND (reference sequence). The CDR3 spans 13 residues. V shed 6 bases, J shed 3 bases, and the junction held 5 bases outside the gene matches. The CDR3 protein is CASSPGTVYEQYF. The CDR3 DNA sequence: TGTGCCAGTAGCCCGGGGACAGTCTACGAGCAGTACTTC.

The chain has TRBV2 and TRBJ2-2; D is possibly TRBD1 (5 bases). CDR1 is SNHLY, CDR2 FYNNEI, per germline. V gave up 4 bases and J gave up 5 bases, with 11 bases separating them. The CDR3 extends over 14 amino acids. The CDR3 spells CASSGRDRTGELFF. The DNA of the CDR3 is TGTGCCAGCAGTGGCAGGGATAGGACCGGGGAGCTGTTTTTT.

The rearrangement links TRBV12-5 to TRBJ2-3, with 7 bases lining up with TRBD1. V was clipped by 7 bases and J by 0 bases; unmatched bases: 4. There are 14 residues in the CDR3. Germline values: CDR1 LGHNT, CDR2 FRNRAP. CDR3 sequence: CASVWGQSTDTQYF. The CDR3 nucleotides read TGTGCTAGTGTCTGGGGACAGAGCACAGATACGCAGTATTTT. The full variable domain, rest sourced from reference TRBV12-5 and TRBJ2-3, is DARVTQTPRHKVTEMGQEVTMRCQPILGHNTVFWYRQTMMQGLELLAYFRNRAPLDDSGMPKDRFSAEMPDATLATLKIQPSEPRDSAVYFCASVWGQSTDTQYFGPGTRLTVL.

This chain connects TRBV11-2 to TRBJ2-5; 8 bases line up with TRBD2. CDR3 size: 16 residues. In germline, CDR1 is SGHAT, CDR2 FQNNGV. V dropped 3 bases and J dropped 4; count of bases not matched to a gene: 10. Here the CDR3 reads CASSLETGGLGETQYF. The CDR3 DNA is TGTGCCAGCAGCTTGGAGACGGGAGGGCTGGGAGAGACCCAGTACTTC.

This chain joins TRBV5-6 and TRBJ1-5, with 8 nucleotides matching TRBD1. With V trimmed by 4 bases and J by 7 bases, 4 bases remained unmatched. CDR1 is SGHDT and CDR2 is YYEEEE in the germline V gene. The CDR3 spans 13 residues. Here the CDR3 DNA reads TGTGCCAGCAGCATTCACAGGGGGCAGCCCCAGCATTTT. Protein product: CASSIHRGQPQHF.